The 24 T cell receptor beta chains below were found in one sample sequenced in a study of regulatory T cells in long-lasting Graves disease. HTBI primers from iRepertoire and Arm-PCR of CDR3 regions yielded the TCR beta libraries. TCRdb reprocessed the multiplex PCR reads via MiXCR and lists one record per CDR3 protein. The repertoire holds over 350,000 distinct CDR3 sequences, approximately 15% seen once, with about 8.3% in the top ten. Described time point: newly diagnosed GD, antithyroid drugs for less than 3 months. PBMC-extracted RNA yielded the TCR library. These sequences were also reported in another study, on T cells in Graves' hyperthyroidism and ophthalmopathy.

The source material was peripheral blood mononuclear cells (PBMCs), sampled at new diagnosis, from a patient treated with antithyroid drugs. These receptors originate from a woman aged 40 to 50 with Graves disease.

V gene TRBV28 combines with J gene TRBJ2-5, with a weak D call TRBD1 (5 bases). The end of the DNA fits TRBJ2-7 better, so the J call may be wrong. Looked up from germline, CDR1 is MDHEN and CDR2 is SYDVKM. This CDR3 region has 15 residues. The CDR3 loop is CASTQAGQGVYEQYF. The CDR3 DNA follows: TGTGCCAGCACCCAAGCAGGACAAGGGGTTTACGAGCAGTACTTC.

This clonotype was detected ten times or more. The rearrangement links TRBV3-1 to TRBJ2-1, with D perhaps matching TRBD2 (6 bases). The CDR3 has 14 residues. Germline V gives CDR1 LGHDT, CDR2 YNNKEL (reference sequence). Trimming left V 7 bases short and J 4 bases short, with 14 bases between. The DNA of the CDR3 is TGTGCCAGCAACGGAGGTGGGACTTACAATGAGCAGTTCTTC. Residues: CASNGGGTYNEQFF.

This clonotype has a count of ten or more. This CDR3 reads CASSRDRTGSNQPQHF. For the CDR3, the DNA is TGTGCCAGCAGCCGGGACAGGACGGGGAGCAATCAGCCCCAGCATTTT. The V gene is TRBV27, the J gene TRBJ1-5, with 8 bases identical to TRBD1. This CDR3 is 16 amino acids long. Losses at the gene ends were 6 bases for V and 1 base for J; bases not matched to a gene: 8. Germline lookup yields CDR1 MNHEY and CDR2 SMNVEV (reference sequence).

This clonotype was found many times. As DNA, the CDR3 is TGTGCCAGCAGCGTAGATGCGGGAGGGCCTTTCCCCACAGATACGCAGTATTTT. This translates into CASSVDAGGPFPTDTQYF. This sequence joins TRBV9 and TRBJ2-3; 9 positions match TRBD2. The junction had 10 bases not matched to a gene; V was cut back by 0 bases and J by 2 bases. Looked up from germline, CDR1 is SGDLS and CDR2 is YYNGEE. This CDR3 spans 18 amino acids.

This clonotype was recorded a few times. A read error is possible here, since a much larger clone lies one base away. The chain combines TRBV18 with TRBJ2-7; 11 positions match TRBD2. Trimming removed 3 bases from V and 7 bases from J; junction bases left unmatched: 8. CDR1 and CDR2 (germline): KGHSH, LQKENI. The CDR3 has 15 amino acids. The CDR3 sequence: CASSPFGTSGYEQYF. For the CDR3, the DNA is TGTGCCAGCTCACCCTTCGGGACTAGCGGATATGAGCAGTACTTC.

The V gene is TRBV7-9, the J gene TRBJ1-1, with D perhaps matching TRBD1 (5 bases). The V end was cut by 7 bases, the J end by 0 bases, with 15 bases between. Germline-derived CDR1 and CDR2 are SEHNR and FQNEAQ (reference sequence). The CDR3 runs to 15 residues. CDR3 region: CASTPGGAVNTEAFF. The CDR3 coding sequence is TGTGCCAGCACTCCCGGAGGGGCCGTGAACACTGAAGCTTTCTTT.

This clonotype was observed at least ten times. The J gene is TRBJ2-5, the V gene TRBV11-1; D unresolved. This CDR3 has 13 residues. With 1 base removed from V and 5 bases from J, the gap between germline ends came to 8 bases. The germline CDR1 and CDR2 sequences are SGHAT and FQDESV (reference sequence). The CDR3 nucleotides read TGTGCCAGCAGCTTAGGACCCTGGGAGACCCAGTACTTC. Amino acid sequence: CASSLGPWETQYF.

This clonotype was detected many times. The rearrangement joins TRBV5-8 to TRBJ1-1; D unclear. The germline V gene has CDR1 SGHTS and CDR2 YDEGEE. Trimming cost V 5 bases and J 4 bases, with 12 bases left between them. The CDR3 is made up of 13 amino acids. The CDR3 coding sequence is TGTGCCAGCAGACCGGGGTGGAGCACTGAAGCTTTCTTT. Translation gives CASRPGWSTEAFF.

The rearrangement joins TRBV6-5 to TRBJ1-5; perhaps TRBD1 as D (6 bases). From germline, CDR1 is MNHEY and CDR2 SVGAGI. CDR3 length equals 18 residues. V was shortened by 1 base and J by 4 bases, with 20 bases between the two germline ends. The CDR3 sequence: CASSYYRSRDNSNQPQHF. The CDR3 bases are TGTGCCAGCAGTTACTATAGGTCCCGGGACAACTCTAATCAGCCCCAGCATTTT.

This clonotype occurred a few times. One junction end disagrees with the germline gene, perhaps due to a read error. The chain couples TRBV7-9 to TRBJ2-1; D uncertain. Germline CDR1 reads SEHNR; CDR2 reads FQNEAQ (reference sequence). The CDR3 has 12 amino acids. Written as DNA, the CDR3 is TGTGCCAGCAGCTCAGGACCTACGCCCTGGAGCTTC. Its protein is CASSSGPTPWSF.

The sample holds many counts of this clonotype. The chain carries TRBV6-2 or TRBV6-3 and TRBJ1-2; the D gene is possibly TRBD1 (5 bases). The germline CDR1 and CDR2 sequences are MNHEY and SVGEGT. This CDR3 is 13 amino acids long. Trimming shortened V by 1 base and J by 8 bases, and 11 bases separated the two germline ends. The CDR3 region is CASSYWGGEGYTF. As DNA, the CDR3 is TGTGCCAGCAGTTACTGGGGGGGAGAAGGCTACACCTTC.

The rearrangement joins TRBV29-1 to TRBJ2-7, with D maybe TRBD2 (7 bases). V shed 6 bases and J shed 7 bases, with 19 bases lying between them. The CDR3 has 13 residues. Germline CDR1 SQVTM, CDR2 ANQGSEA. In nucleotides, the CDR3 is TGCAGCGTCGGGGGAGGGGGGGCCCTTGAGCAGTACTTC. This codes for CSVGGGGALEQYF.

As to this clonotype: At one boundary the junction diverges from the germline segment, which might be a read error. The chain combines TRBV11-1 with TRBJ2-1; 10 bases match TRBD2. The CDR3 loop spans 15 amino acids. Germline V gene lookup returns CDR1 SGHAT and CDR2 FQDESV (reference sequence). This chain's CDR3 is CASSLAGVRGNEQFF. DNA of the CDR3: TGTGCCAGCAGCCTAGCGGGAGTCAGGGGGAATGAGCAGTTCTTC.

This clonotype showed up just a few times. Here the CDR3 DNA reads TGTGCCTGGAGTCCAAAACAGTACTGGGATGAGCAGTTCTTC. It yields the protein CAWSPKQYWDEQFF. The chain combines TRBV30 with TRBJ2-1, with unresolved D. Germline V gene sequence: CDR1 GTSNPN, CDR2 SVGIG (reference sequence). V gave up 2 bases and J gave up 8 bases, with 16 bases separating them. The CDR3 has 14 residues.

The chain carries TRBV6-1 and TRBJ2-3; D is unresolved. CDR1 and CDR2 from the germline V gene are MNHNS and SASEGT. Trimming took 5 bases from V and 2 from J, leaving 8 bases between them. This CDR3 is built from 13 residues. Here the CDR3 reads CASSPDVTDTQYF. The CDR3 DNA reads as TGTGCCAGCAGTCCGGACGTCACAGATACGCAGTATTTT.

The table lists this clonotype with many counts. This chain joins TRBV29-1 and TRBJ2-3; 10 nucleotides align to TRBD2. The CDR3 sequence is 14 residues long. V lost 7 bases to trimming and J lost 4 bases; unmatched junction nucleotides: 8. Per germline, CDR1 SQVTM and CDR2 ANQGSEA. CDR3 residues: CSAGRLAGADTQYF. The CDR3 DNA sequence: TGCAGCGCCGGGCGGCTAGCGGGAGCAGATACGCAGTATTTT.

This clonotype was detected many times. The V gene is TRBV11-2, the J gene TRBJ1-1; D is uncertain. Germline loops: CDR1 SGHAT, CDR2 FQNNGV. This CDR3 has 16 residues. Deletions cut 0 bases from V and 1 base from J, with 12 bases between. The CDR3 sequence: CASSLDRWAGNTEAFF. The CDR3 DNA reads TGTGCCAGCAGCTTAGATCGGTGGGCAGGGAACACTGAAGCTTTCTTT. Looking up the rest from reference TRBV11-2 and TRBJ1-1 gives the full variable domain: EAGVAQSPRYKIIEKRQSVAFWCNPISGHATLYWYQQILGQGPKLLIQFQNNGVVDDSQLPKDRFSAERLKGVDSTLKIQPAKLEDSAVYLCASSLDRWAGNTEAFFGQGTRLTVV.

This clonotype was picked up a small number of times. J is TRBJ2-1 and V is TRBV4-1; 7 positions agree with TRBD1. The germline gives CDR1 MGHRA, CDR2 YSYEKL. CDR3 length equals 17 residues. J lost 9 bases, V lost 1 base, and 15 bases had no gene match. The CDR3 DNA reads TGCGCCAGCAGCCAAGTGACTTCCGGGCGAGGGGGCGGTGAGCAGTTCTTC. Translation: CASSQVTSGRGGGEQFF.

This chain's CDR3 is CASSGLLWGFSSGANVLTF. The CDR3 nucleotides read TGTGCCAGCAGTGGACTTTTGTGGGGTTTCAGCTCTGGGGCCAACGTCCTGACTTTC. The chain is built from TRBV27 and TRBJ2-6, with a tentative D call TRBD2 (5 bases). The germline V gene has CDR1 MNHEY and CDR2 SMNVEV (reference sequence). CDR3 length: 19 residues. V was shortened by 5 bases and J by 0 bases, with 20 bases between the two germline ends.

Points on this clonotype: One base away lies a much larger clone, so this may be a sequencing read error. The chain carries TRBV2 and TRBJ1-1; D is undetermined. Germline V gene lookup returns CDR1 SNHLY and CDR2 FYNNEI. The length of the CDR3 is 13 residues. CDR3 loop: CTSKTQENTEAFF. Written as DNA, the CDR3 is TGTACCAGCAAGACTCAGGAAAACACTGAAGCTTTCTTT.

The sample holds a few counts of this clonotype. This chain joins TRBV28 and TRBJ2-3; 9 positions match TRBD2. V shed 1 base and J 2 bases; nucleotides not matched to a gene: 13. CDR1 and CDR2 (germline): MDHEN, SYDVKM. The CDR3 runs 19 residues. Here the CDR3 reads CASSLSSWPSGELTDTQYF. In nucleotides, the CDR3 is TGTGCCAGCAGTTTATCTTCTTGGCCTAGCGGGGAACTCACAGATACGCAGTATTTT.

This clonotype was counted at least ten times. J is TRBJ2-3 and V is TRBV13; the D is unclear. The CDR3 is made up of 13 amino acids. CDR1 and CDR2 from the germline V gene are PRHDT and FYEKMQ (reference sequence). The V and J ends lost 3 bases and 4 bases respectively, with 8 bases between them. CDR3 protein: CASSFRESDTQYF. CDR3 nucleotides: TGTGCCAGCAGCTTTCGAGAATCAGATACGCAGTATTTT. Filled out from reference TRBV13 and TRBJ2-3, the complete variable domain reads AAGVIQSPRHLIKEKRETATLKCYPIPRHDTVYWYQQGPGQDPQFLISFYEKMQSDKGSIPDRFSAQQFSDYHSELNMSSLELGDSALYFCASSFRESDTQYFGPGTRLTVL.

This clonotype was picked up many times. V usage is TRBV12-3 or TRBV12-4 and J usage is TRBJ2-2, with 7 bases fitting TRBD2. V trimming: 6 bases; J trimming: 0 bases; junction bases outside the gene matches: 10. This CDR3 has 17 amino acids. CDR3 sequence (DNA): TGTGCCAGCAGCCGAGAAGCGGGATCTGCGAACACCGGGGAGCTGTTTTTT. It yields the protein CASSREAGSANTGELFF.

This clonotype was recorded at least ten times. The chain uses TRBV7-9 and TRBJ2-3; 9 bases map to TRBD2. Germline assignment: CDR1 SEHNR and CDR2 FQNEAQ (reference sequence). This CDR3 is 15 amino acids long. Trimming removed 1 base from V and 5 bases from J; junction bases left unmatched: 4. This chain's CDR3 is CASSLGLAELDTQYF. For the CDR3, the DNA is TGTGCCAGCAGCTTAGGACTAGCGGAGTTAGATACGCAGTATTTT.